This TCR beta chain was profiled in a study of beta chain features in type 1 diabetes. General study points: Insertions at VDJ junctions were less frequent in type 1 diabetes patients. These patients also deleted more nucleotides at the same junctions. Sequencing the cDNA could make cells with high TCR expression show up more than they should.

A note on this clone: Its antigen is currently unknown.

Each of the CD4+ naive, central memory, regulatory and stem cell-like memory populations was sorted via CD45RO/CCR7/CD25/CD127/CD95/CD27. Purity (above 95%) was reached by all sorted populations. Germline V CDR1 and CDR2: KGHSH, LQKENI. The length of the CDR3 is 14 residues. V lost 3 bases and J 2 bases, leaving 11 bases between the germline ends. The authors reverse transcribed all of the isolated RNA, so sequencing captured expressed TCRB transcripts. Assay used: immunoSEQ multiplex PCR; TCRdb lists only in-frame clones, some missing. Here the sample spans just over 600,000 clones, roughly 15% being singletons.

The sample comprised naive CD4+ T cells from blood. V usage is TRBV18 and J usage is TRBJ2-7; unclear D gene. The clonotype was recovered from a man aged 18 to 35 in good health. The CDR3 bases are TGTGCCAGCTCACCGAACTCAGGAACCTACGAGCAGTACTTC. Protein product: CASSPNSGTYEQYF.